A single sample is the source of the 11 T cell receptor beta chains below, sequenced in a study of graft-versus-host responses after intestinal transplantation. The starting material, graft tissue, was processed to release intraepithelial and lamina propria lymphocytes. Produced via immunoSEQ multiplex PCR; TCRdb's table is partial and in-frame only. The data hold about 5,700 clones, with roughly 65% observed a single time. The material was ileum tissue, obtained roughly 310 days after intestinal transplant. These receptors came from a human patient who received an intestinal transplant, so some T cells may come from the graft donor.

The chain is built from TRBV11-2 and TRBJ2-1; 10 positions match TRBD2. Per the germline V gene, CDR1 is SGHAT and CDR2 is FQNNGV. V lost 6 bases and J lost 2; bases outside the gene matches: 1. The CDR3 loop spans 14 amino acids. The CDR3 coding sequence is TGTGCCAGCAGTGGGACTAGCGCCTACAATGAGCAGTTCTTC. Residues: CASSGTSAYNEQFF.

In nucleotides, the CDR3 is TGTGCCAGCAGCAAGCAGGAATCCTACGAGCAGTACTTC. Translated, it gives CASSKQESYEQYF. The J gene is TRBJ2-7, the V gene TRBV21-1; the table assigns TRBD1, which was not confirmed against the DNA. TRBV21-1 is termed a pseudogene. The CDR3 extends over 13 amino acids.

V is TRBV18 and J is TRBJ2-5; D may be TRBD2 (5 bases). CDR3 length: 13 amino acids. The germline gives CDR1 KGHSH, CDR2 LQKENI. Trimming left V 3 bases short and J 3 bases short, with 8 bases between. The CDR3: CASSPVLEETQYF. The DNA for the CDR3 is TGTGCCAGCTCACCGGTACTAGAAGAGACCCAGTACTTC.

CDR3 region: CASSSRDSGQPQHF. The CDR3 DNA follows: TGTGCCAGCAGTTCCAGGGATTCGGGGCAGCCCCAGCATTTT. The chain carries TRBV6-5 and TRBJ1-5, with D possibly matching TRBD1 (5 bases). The length of the CDR3 is 14 residues. V was trimmed by 4 bases and J by 7 bases, leaving 14 bases between them. The germline CDR1 and CDR2 sequences are MNHEY and SVGAGI.

The rearrangement joins TRBV4-1 to TRBJ1-3; 9 nucleotides agree with TRBD1. Germline trimming cut 5 bases from V and 4 bases from J; bases unmatched to any gene: 6. This CDR3 region has 15 residues. Germline V gene data show CDR1 as MGHRA and CDR2 as YSYEKL. The DNA for the CDR3 is TGCGCCAGCAGCGCTCCGGGACAGGGAGGAAACACCATATATTTT. Translation gives CASSAPGQGGNTIYF.

The chain carries TRBV6-5 and TRBJ2-1, with 7 bases matching TRBD1. Germline assignment: CDR1 MNHEY and CDR2 SVGAGI. The length of the CDR3 is 14 residues. The V gene end was trimmed by 2 bases and the J gene end by 6 bases; junction bases not matched to a gene: 4. This CDR3 is CASSYRAGGNEQFF. Written as DNA, the CDR3 is TGTGCCAGCAGTTACCGGGCAGGGGGCAATGAGCAGTTCTTC.

The rearrangement joins TRBV27 to TRBJ2-5, with D unclear. The end of the DNA is better explained by TRBJ2-7, so the J call may be wrong. Per germline, CDR1 MNHEY and CDR2 SMNVEV (reference sequence). The CDR3 contains 16 residues. DNA of the CDR3: TGTGCCAGCAGTCCTACTGGCCTGGACGGTTCCTACGAGCAGTACTTC. This translates into CASSPTGLDGSYEQYF.

The chain carries TRBV5-6 and TRBJ1-5; TRBD1 might be the D (6 bases). V shed 2 bases and J shed 7 bases, with 13 bases lying between them. CDR1 and CDR2 from the germline V gene are SGHDT and YYEEEE. There are 14 residues in the CDR3. CDR3 protein: CASSFGQGYQPQHF. The CDR3, as DNA: TGTGCCAGCAGCTTCGGCCAGGGGTACCAGCCCCAGCATTTT.

In regard to this clone: Other DNA sequences within the sample encode an identical CDR3. The chain couples TRBV28 to TRBJ1-1, with 10 bases lining up with TRBD1. Germline V gene sequence: CDR1 MDHEN, CDR2 SYDVKM. The V and J ends lost 8 bases and 5 bases, in that order; junction bases with no gene match: 5. There are 13 residues in the CDR3. This CDR3 is CASRGQGRTEAFF. The CDR3 DNA reads as TGTGCCAGCCGGGGACAGGGGAGGACTGAAGCTTTCTTT.

The chain employs TRBV25-1 and TRBJ2-3; 8 bases agree with TRBD2. Germline V gives CDR1 MGHDK, CDR2 SYGVNS. V lost 5 bases and J lost 0; bases outside the gene matches: 7. The CDR3 is made up of 16 amino acids. CDR3: CASSPRRGGSTDTQYF. Here the CDR3 DNA reads TGTGCCAGCAGTCCAAGACGGGGGGGAAGCACAGATACGCAGTATTTT.

This chain uses TRBV9 with TRBJ2-5, with 7 nucleotides matching TRBD2. The ends lost 3 bases at V and 2 bases at J; junction bases unmatched: 1. The CDR3 has 13 amino acids. Germline V gene sequence: CDR1 SGDLS, CDR2 YYNGEE. In DNA, the CDR3 is TGTGCCAGCAGCGCGGGGGGTCAAGAGACCCAGTACTTC. Amino acids: CASSAGGQETQYF.